The present T cell receptor (beta chain) was sequenced within a study of T-cell memory formation after mild COVID-19. This clonotype came up a few times. The CDR3 has 15 amino acids. Looked up from germline, CDR1 is SGHRS and CDR2 is YFSETQ. V lost 0 bases to trimming and J lost 0 bases, with 7 bases between them. Each CDR3 protein gets one entry after TCRdb re-called the 5' RACE reads with MiXCR. The data contain roughly 370,000 distinct CDR3 sequences, 16% of them seen just once; the ten biggest clones take up 20% to 25%. This receptor was identified in a man younger than 35 who had mild COVID-19 (a few samples of this study predate the infection). Cell type and time point are not known. Sequencing used PBMCs or a T cell subset sorted from them (not recorded which). This sequence joins TRBV5-1 and TRBJ2-1; no clear D. The CDR3 region has the DNA TGCGCCAGCAGCTTGGGACGGCTCTCCTACAATGAGCAGTTCTTC. Its protein product is CASSLGRLSYNEQFF.